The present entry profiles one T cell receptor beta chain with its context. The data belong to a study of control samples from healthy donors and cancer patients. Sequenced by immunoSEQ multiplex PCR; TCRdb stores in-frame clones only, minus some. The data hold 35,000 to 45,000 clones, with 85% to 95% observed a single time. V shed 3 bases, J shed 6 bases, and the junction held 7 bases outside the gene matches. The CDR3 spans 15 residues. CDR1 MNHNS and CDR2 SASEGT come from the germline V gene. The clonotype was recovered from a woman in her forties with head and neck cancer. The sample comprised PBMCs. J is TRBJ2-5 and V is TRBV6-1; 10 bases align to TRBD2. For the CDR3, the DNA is TGTGCCAGCAGTGAGGCCGGGACTAGCGTCAAGACCCAGTACTTC. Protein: CASSEAGTSVKTQYF.